This entry is about one T cell receptor (beta chain). Its matching antigen is unknown. Described time point: recipient sample about 28 days before transplant, after cytoreduction. Blood collection times were about day -28 and days 30, 100, 180 posttransplant. These data come from a study of T cell clonotyping in hematopoietic cell transplantation. Study information: Cytoreduction preceded collection of pretransplant recipient samples.

Study observations and caveats: Pathologically expanded recipient clonotypes increased progressively from day 30 to day 180 as diversity fell. Few recipient clonotypes overlapped donors; over 95% were de novo at given depth.

Germline V gene data show CDR1 as SGHTA and CDR2 as FQGNSA. Unmatched junction bases numbered 4, after V lost 10 bases and J lost 2 bases. The CDR3 spans 14 residues. The repertoire was sequenced with immunoSEQ multiplex PCR; TCRdb's copy has only in-frame clones and lacks some. The sample carries about 36,000 clones, about 95% recorded once. Source: peripheral blood mononuclear cells, taken before stem cell transplant. The origin of this receptor is a man between 40 and 49 years old with chronic myeloid leukemia. Some clones in this sample may be carry-over from other donors' samples. The chain joins TRBV7-2 to TRBJ2-7, with 14 bases fitting TRBD2. The CDR3 coding sequence is TGTGCCACCGGGACTAGCGGGGGACCCTACGAGCAGTACTTC. It codes for CATGTSGGPYEQYF.